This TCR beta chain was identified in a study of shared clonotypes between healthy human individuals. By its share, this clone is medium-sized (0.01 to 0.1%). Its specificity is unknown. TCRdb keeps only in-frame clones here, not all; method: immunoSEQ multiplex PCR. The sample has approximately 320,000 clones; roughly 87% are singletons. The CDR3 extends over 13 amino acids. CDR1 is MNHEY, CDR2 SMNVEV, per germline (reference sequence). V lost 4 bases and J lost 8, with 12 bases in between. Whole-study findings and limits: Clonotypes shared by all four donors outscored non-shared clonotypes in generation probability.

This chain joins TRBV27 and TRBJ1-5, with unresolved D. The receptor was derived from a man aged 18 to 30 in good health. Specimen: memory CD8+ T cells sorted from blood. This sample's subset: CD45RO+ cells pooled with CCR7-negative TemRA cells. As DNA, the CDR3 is TGTGCCAGCAGTTCCGACGGGTTTAAGCCCCAGCATTTT. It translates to CASSSDGFKPQHF.